This T cell receptor (beta chain) was retrieved from a study of shared clonotypes between healthy human individuals. Study conclusions and caveats: Rarefaction demonstrated incomplete sorted-subset sequencing despite large depth.

Sequencing was performed with immunoSEQ multiplex PCR; in TCRdb, only in-frame clones are kept and a portion is missing. This table holds some 1,600,000 clones, 95% to 99% found once. This CDR3 comprises 15 residues. The germline V gene has CDR1 SGHNT and CDR2 YYREEE (reference sequence). V lost 1 base, J lost 4 bases, and 11 bases lay in between. Only Caucasian adults living in Nashville, Tennessee served as donors. On this clone itself: Antigen: not known.

The chain links TRBV5-4 to TRBJ2-2; possibly TRBD1 for D (5 bases). The clonotype was recovered from a man between 25 and 39 years old in good health. Sequences were obtained from naive CD4+ T cells sorted from blood. Described subset: CD45RA+ positively selected. CDR3 residues: CASSLQGGGTGELFF. For the CDR3, the DNA is TGTGCCAGCAGCTTGCAGGGTGGTGGCACCGGGGAGCTGTTTTTT.